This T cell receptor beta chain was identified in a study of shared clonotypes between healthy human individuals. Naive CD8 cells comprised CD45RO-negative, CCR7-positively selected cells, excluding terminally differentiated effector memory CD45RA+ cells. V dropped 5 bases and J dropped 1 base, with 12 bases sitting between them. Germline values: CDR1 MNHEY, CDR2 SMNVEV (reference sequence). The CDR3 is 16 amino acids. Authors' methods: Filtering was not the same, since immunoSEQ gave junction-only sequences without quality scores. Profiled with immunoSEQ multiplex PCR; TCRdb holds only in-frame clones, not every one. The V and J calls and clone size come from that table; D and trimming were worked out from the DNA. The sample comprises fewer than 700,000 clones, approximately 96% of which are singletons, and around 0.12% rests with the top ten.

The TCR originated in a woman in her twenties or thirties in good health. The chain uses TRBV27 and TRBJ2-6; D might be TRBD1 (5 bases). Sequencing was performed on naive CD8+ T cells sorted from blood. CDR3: CASSPSPGSGANVLTF. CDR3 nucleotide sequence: TGTGCCAGCAGTCCCTCCCCAGGGTCTGGGGCCAACGTCCTGACTTTC.